This T cell receptor beta chain was documented in a study of T cells expressing NK-cell markers. Per the germline V gene, CDR1 is MNHEY and CDR2 is SVGAGI. This CDR3 spans 15 amino acids. Notes on this clonotype: Antigen unknown.

Whole-study results and caveats: Clones of NKG2C+ T cells that had expanded were of unclear HCMV specificity.

In generating TCR beta cDNA, 5'RACE template switching with UMIs was used. With the 5' RACE reads reprocessed, TCRdb shows one record per CDR3 protein and no DNA. Its listing shows hundreds of thousands of distinct CDR3 sequences. The source of this sequence is a woman between 18 and 69 years old in good health. What was sequenced was blood T cells: a sorted CD56 or NKG2C T cell subset, CD4+ or CD8+ T cells, or bulk PBMC T cells (not recorded which). The V call is TRBV6-5, the J call TRBJ2-1; TCRdb lists TRBD2, though no DNA is available to test this call. The CDR3 spells CASSYSRTSDNEQFF.